These 25 T cell receptor beta chains share one sample of origin, sequenced in a study of cytomegalovirus exposure and HLA in healthy donors. The PCR made use of 60 Vbeta and 13 Jbeta primers. Repertoires were generated with immunoSEQ multiplex PCR, while TCRdb's copy carries only in-frame clones and drops some. This sample has about 190,000 clones; roughly three quarters occur once, and the top ten carry roughly 1.5%. The specimen sequenced was PBMCs. The receptors derive from a woman between 18 and 29 years old in good health and CMV-seronegative.

The chain recombines TRBV27 with TRBJ2-7, with D possibly matching TRBD1 (5 bases). The V and J ends lost 6 bases and 3 bases respectively, with 15 bases between them. This CDR3 contains 14 residues. Germline CDR1 reads MNHEY; CDR2 reads SMNVEV (reference sequence). The CDR3 sequence is CASRPQGRHYEQYF. The DNA for the CDR3 is TGTGCCAGCAGGCCCCAGGGCAGGCACTACGAGCAGTACTTC.

The rearrangement joins TRBV5-1 to TRBJ1-6; D perhaps matches TRBD1 (6 bases). CDR3 length: 15 amino acids. V was shortened by 4 bases and J by 10 bases, with 18 bases between the two germline ends. The V gene's germline CDR1 is SGHRS and CDR2 YFSETQ. CDR3 sequence reads: CASSPTQGRESPLHF. DNA of the CDR3: TGCGCCAGCAGCCCGACACAGGGAAGGGAATCACCCCTCCACTTT.

The rearrangement uses TRBV7-2 and TRBJ2-7, with 11 positions matching TRBD2. This CDR3 comprises 15 residues. Germline V gene lookup returns CDR1 SGHTA and CDR2 FQGNSA. Trimming removed 4 bases from V and 3 bases from J; junction bases left unmatched: 5. In nucleotides, the CDR3 is TGTGCCAGCAGCTATCTAGCGGGAGGCTACTACGAGCAGTACTTC. This gives the protein CASSYLAGGYYEQYF. Using reference TRBV7-2 and TRBJ2-7 for the parts outside the CDR3, the full variable domain is GAGVSQSPSNKVTEKGKDVELRCDPISGHTALYWYRQSLGQGLEFLIYFQGNSAPDKSGLPSDRFSAERTGGSVSTLTIQRTQQEDSAVYLCASSYLAGGYYEQYFGPGTRLTVT.

This chain links TRBV4-1 with TRBJ1-6, with D possibly being TRBD1 (6 bases). The germline gives CDR1 MGHRA, CDR2 YSYEKL. The CDR3 length is 15 residues. Trimming removed 4 bases from V and 6 bases from J, with 13 bases in between. This CDR3 is CASSRTRDTNSPLHF. The DNA of the CDR3 is TGCGCCAGCAGCCGCACCCGGGACACTAATTCACCCCTCCACTTT.

As concerns this clone: The junction and the germline gene differ at one end; a read error may be behind it. The chain carries TRBV14 and TRBJ2-5, with 13 bases lining up with TRBD2. Germline values: CDR1 SGHDN, CDR2 FVKESK. This CDR3 contains 16 residues. DNA for the CDR3: TGTGCCAGCAGCCCCGGCGGACTAGCGGGAGAAGAGGCCCAGTACTTC. It translates to CASSPGGLAGEEAQYF.

V and J are TRBV5-6 and TRBJ2-7; D possibly corresponds to TRBD1 (6 bases). CDR3 size: 14 residues. Germline CDR1 SGHDT, CDR2 YYEEEE. V gave up 2 bases and J gave up 2 bases, with 11 bases separating them. CDR3 DNA: TGTGCCAGCAGCTTCAAGACAGGAACCTACGAGCAGTACTTC. Its protein product is CASSFKTGTYEQYF.

The V and J genes are TRBV19 and TRBJ1-2; D call uncertain. Germline-derived CDR1 and CDR2 are LNHDA and SQIVND (reference sequence). V dropped 5 bases and J dropped 0 bases, with 13 bases sitting between them. The CDR3 runs to 15 residues. The CDR3, as DNA: TGTGCCAGTAGTTCGGGATATACAGCTAACTATGGCTACACCTTC. Protein sequence: CASSSGYTANYGYTF.

This chain joins TRBV7-9 and TRBJ2-1; 9 nucleotides agree with TRBD2. The trim removed 6 bases at V and 4 bases at J, leaving 7 bases unmatched. The length of the CDR3 is 15 residues. CDR1 and CDR2 (germline): SEHNR, FQNEAQ (reference sequence). The CDR3 DNA reads TGTGCCAGCAGTACCGGCGGGGGGGGGTACAATGAGCAGTTCTTC. This sequence encodes CASSTGGGGYNEQFF. The full variable domain, completed using reference TRBV7-9 and TRBJ2-1, is DTGVSQNPRHKITKRGQNVTFRCDPISEHNRLYWYRQTLGQGPEFLTYFQNEAQLEKSRLLSDRFSAERPKGSFSTLEIQRTEQGDSAMYLCASSTGGGGYNEQFFGPGTRLTVL.

A word on this clone: Germline is not matched at one junction end, which may reflect a read error. CDR3 nucleotide sequence: TGTTCCAGCAGCTTCTCGGGGAGTAGGACTGAAGCTTTCTTT. Translation: CSSSFSGSRTEAFF. J is TRBJ1-1 and V is TRBV7-9; no clear D gene. Germline CDR1 SEHNR, CDR2 FQNEAQ (reference sequence). This CDR3 comprises 14 residues.

J is TRBJ1-5 and V is TRBV7-3; D not resolved. The CDR3 sequence is 13 residues long. V lost 4 bases, J lost 11 bases, and 15 bases lay in between. In germline, CDR1 is SGHTA, CDR2 FQGTGA. CDR3 in amino acids: CASSSGEGRSQHF. The CDR3 DNA reads as TGTGCCAGCAGCTCCGGGGAAGGGAGATCCCAGCATTTT.

Written as DNA, the CDR3 is TGTGCTAGTGGCCAGGCCGGACTTGGCGGGGAGCTGTTTTTT. This codes for CASGQAGLGGELFF. The J gene is TRBJ2-2, the V gene TRBV12-5, with D perhaps matching TRBD2 (5 bases). Deletions cut 6 bases from V and 7 bases from J, with 15 bases between. Germline CDR1 is LGHNT and CDR2 is FRNRAP. This CDR3 is 14 amino acids long.

The V and J genes are TRBV7-8 and TRBJ2-4, with 11 bases lining up with TRBD1. The CDR3 runs 19 residues. J lost 8 bases, V lost 1 base, and 16 bases had no gene match. Germline V gene lookup returns CDR1 SGHVS and CDR2 FQNEAQ. The CDR3 DNA follows: TGTGCCAGCAGCTTAGGTCTTCGGGACAGGGGGTACCCCATGGACATTCAGTACTTC. Protein: CASSLGLRDRGYPMDIQYF.

The V and J genes are TRBV19 and TRBJ2-1; 7 bases fit TRBD2. The CDR3 covers 14 residues. V was pared by 4 bases and J by 11 bases, with 11 bases of the junction left unmatched. Germline CDR1 LNHDA, CDR2 SQIVND (reference sequence). Here the CDR3 DNA reads TGTGCCAGTAGTAAAGGAGCGGGACCCAAGAAGCAGTTCTTC. This codes for CASSKGAGPKKQFF.

For this clone: The same CDR3 arises from other DNA sequences in this sample as well. J is TRBJ1-5 and V is TRBV5-1, with D unclear. The germline V and J ends were trimmed by 0 bases and 3 bases, with 4 bases remaining between them. Germline V gives CDR1 SGHRS, CDR2 YFSETQ. The CDR3 is made up of 13 amino acids. CDR3: CASSLGANQPQHF. In DNA form, the CDR3 reads TGCGCCAGCAGCTTGGGGGCCAATCAGCCCCAGCATTTT.

This clone was seen once. CDR3: CSVTGETYEQYF. The CDR3 DNA reads as TGCAGCGTGACCGGGGAAACCTACGAGCAGTACTTC. V gene TRBV29-1 combines with J gene TRBJ2-7, with D maybe TRBD2 (5 bases). Trimming removed 6 bases at V and 2 bases at J, with 11 bases between. The CDR3 spans 12 residues. CDR1 and CDR2 (germline): SQVTM, ANQGSEA.

V is TRBV18 and J is TRBJ2-5; 10 bases line up with TRBD1. V dropped 0 bases and J dropped 5; count of bases not matched to a gene: 12. Looked up from germline, CDR1 is KGHSH and CDR2 is LQKENI. CDR3 length: 18 residues. CDR3 protein: CASSPPVLRDRGIETQYF. CDR3 in DNA: TGTGCCAGCTCACCACCAGTCTTGAGGGACAGGGGCATCGAGACCCAGTACTTC.

The V call is TRBV28, the J call TRBJ1-1; D ambiguous. The germline V gene encodes CDR1 MDHEN and CDR2 SYDVKM. This CDR3 comprises 16 residues. Trimming cost V 4 bases and J 0 bases, with 15 bases left between them. The CDR3 region is CASSSPAEKMNTEAFF. CDR3 bases: TGTGCCAGCAGTTCCCCCGCGGAAAAGATGAACACTGAAGCTTTCTTT.

This clone was recorded a few times. The chain employs TRBV27 and TRBJ2-7; 9 nucleotides match TRBD1. The CDR3 is made up of 15 amino acids. V lost 3 bases, J lost 2 bases, and 5 bases stayed unmatched. CDR1 MNHEY and CDR2 SMNVEV come from the germline V gene (reference sequence). CDR3 sequence: CASSFSGTGPYEQYF. DNA of the CDR3: TGTGCCAGCAGTTTCTCCGGGACAGGGCCCTACGAGCAGTACTTC.

CDR3 amino acids: CASSLTGTGESPLHF. CDR3 bases: TGCGCCAGCAGCTTAACCGGGACAGGGGAATCACCCCTCCACTTT. The chain links TRBV5-1 to TRBJ1-6, with 10 nucleotides matching TRBD1. The CDR3 totals 15 residues. J was trimmed by 10 bases and V by 2 bases; bases with no gene match: 6. Germline CDR1 reads SGHRS; CDR2 reads YFSETQ.

A single count supports this clone. In DNA, the CDR3 is TGTGCCAGCAGCGTAAGGGGACTAGCGGGAGCAGAGACCCAGTACTTC. This gives the protein CASSVRGLAGAETQYF. The chain combines TRBV9 with TRBJ2-5; 14 bases fit TRBD2. From germline, CDR1 is SGDLS and CDR2 YYNGEE. Losses at the gene ends were 1 base for V and 4 bases for J; bases not matched to a gene: 3. The CDR3 spans 16 residues.

The rearrangement uses TRBV28 and TRBJ2-3; 7 bases match TRBD2. Germline CDR1 is MDHEN and CDR2 is SYDVKM. Losses at the gene ends were 5 bases for V and 0 bases for J; bases not matched to a gene: 8. CDR3 length equals 16 residues. CDR3 region: CASSPENGGSTDTQYF. Here the CDR3 DNA reads TGTGCCAGCAGTCCCGAAAACGGGGGGAGCACAGATACGCAGTATTTT.

The CDR3 DNA is TGTGCCAGCAGTCCCCAGAGGACAGGGGAGGCTGAAGCTTTCTTT. This encodes CASSPQRTGEAEAFF. V is TRBV25-1 and J is TRBJ1-1, with TRBD1 matching over 9 bases. V gave up 5 bases and J gave up 6 bases; unmatched junction bases: 10. The germline V gene has CDR1 MGHDK and CDR2 SYGVNS. The CDR3 extends over 15 amino acids.

The chain couples TRBV5-1 to TRBJ1-4, with 9 bases identical to TRBD1. The CDR3 is made up of 14 amino acids. Germline values: CDR1 SGHRS, CDR2 YFSETQ. J was trimmed by 5 bases and V by 5 bases; bases with no gene match: 4. CDR3 sequence (DNA): TGCGCCAGCAGTAGGACAGGGGACAATGAAAAACTGTTTTTT. The encoded protein is CASSRTGDNEKLFF.

The CDR3 region has the DNA TGTGCCAGCAGCTTCCTACAGGAACCTAATTCACCCCTCCACTTT. Its translation is CASSFLQEPNSPLHF. V gene TRBV7-9 combines with J gene TRBJ1-6, with D possibly TRBD1 on 5 matching bases. The CDR3 is 15 residues long. Germline V CDR1 and CDR2: SEHNR, FQNEAQ (reference sequence). V was cut by 3 bases and J by 6 bases, with 12 bases left in between.

This chain joins TRBV2 and TRBJ2-7, with 7 bases fitting TRBD1. This CDR3 has 15 amino acids. Germline V lookup: CDR1 SNHLY, CDR2 FYNNEI. V shed 6 bases, J shed 2 bases, and the junction held 10 bases outside the gene matches. The DNA of the CDR3 is TGTGCCAGCAGCCCCGGGACAGACTTCCCCTACGAGCAGTACTTC. Protein product: CASSPGTDFPYEQYF.